Listed below are T cell receptor beta chains from one sample, sequenced in a study of T cells in Graves' hyperthyroidism and ophthalmopathy. TCRdb itself ran the multiplex PCR reads through MiXCR, one entry per CDR3 protein. In the table there are hundreds of thousands of distinct CDR3 sequences, roughly 37% of which are singletons. Sequencing used blood. The receptors shown here come from a man aged 18 to 35 with Graves' hyperthyroidism. CDR3s include the opening cysteine and the closing phenylalanine or tryptophan. The order of the fields is CDR3 length, clone size, V gene, D gene, J gene, CDR3 DNA, CDR3 protein. D genes are given only for firm matches. The size field is filled for only some rows; it gives once, few, many or a size class.

15	many	TRBV7-9	NA	TRBJ2-7	TGTGCCAGCAGCCCTTCGGAGGGGATCTTCTACGAGCAGTACTTC	CASSPSEGIFYEQYF
15	NA	TRBV7-2	NA	TRBJ2-1	TGTGCCAGCAGCAAACCGGGACTTACTAACAATGAGCAGTTCTTC	CASSKPGLTNNEQFF
15	NA	TRBV10-3	TRBD1	TRBJ1-5	TGTGCCACCGGGACAGGGGGCGCGTCCAATCAGCCCCAGCATTTT	CATGTGGASNQPQHF
13	few	TRBV5-1	TRBD1	TRBJ1-5	TGCGCCAGCAAAGCAGGGGGCGGACAGCCCCAGCATTTT	CASKAGGGQPQHF
17	NA	TRBV2	TRBD2	TRBJ2-6	TGTGCCAGCAGTTTTGGGACTAGCGGGGCCGGGGCCAACGTCCTGACTTTC	CASSFGTSGAGANVLTF
14	NA	TRBV10-3	NA	TRBJ1-1	TGTGCCATCAGTGTGGGCAGAGTATCGACTGAAGCTTTCTTT	CAISVGRVSTEAFF
13	NA	TRBV7-2	NA	TRBJ2-5	TGTGCCAGCAGCACCTCCCCTAAGGAGACCCAGTACTTC	CASSTSPKETQYF
17	NA	TRBV6-1	NA	TRBJ2-5	TGTGCCAGCAGCCAACTTAGGCTACAGGGATTCAGGGAGACCCAGTACTTC	CASSQLRLQGFRETQYF
13	few	TRBV29-1	NA	TRBJ2-3	TGCAGCGTCCAAGCATTCAGGGCAGATACGCAGTATTTT	CSVQAFRADTQYF
15	once	TRBV4-3	TRBD2	TRBJ2-7	TGCGCCAGCAGCCAAGCCGCAGCGGGAGCCCACGAGCAGTACTTC	CASSQAAAGAHEQYF
14	many	TRBV2	NA	TRBJ1-1	TGTGCCAGCACCGAAGTGACGGAAATCACTGAAGCTTTCTTT	CASTEVTEITEAFF
16	once	TRBV7-2	TRBD2	TRBJ2-5	TGTGCCAGCAGCCCACTAGCGGGAGAGGGAGCAGAGACCCAGTACTTC	CASSPLAGEGAETQYF
15	NA	TRBV24-1	NA	TRBJ2-5	TGTGCCAGCTCACCTCAACTGGAGTACCAAGAGACCCAGTACTTC	CASSPQLEYQETQYF
14	NA	TRBV20-1	NA	TRBJ2-7	TGCAGTGCCCCACCCCTGAAGGGGTTCTACGAGCAGTACTTC	CSAPPLKGFYEQYF
12	few	TRBV24-1	NA	TRBJ2-3	TGTGCCACCAGTGATATCCGGGGTACGCAGTATTTT	CATSDIRGTQYF
13	NA	TRBV6-5	TRBD1	TRBJ1-2	TGTGCCAGCAGAAACAGGGGGCGCGATGGCTACACCTTC	CASRNRGRDGYTF
16	once	TRBV5-1	TRBD2	TRBJ2-5	TGCGCCAGCGGCCCAGGAGCCGGGGGGGCCGGGGAGACCCAGTACTTC	CASGPGAGGAGETQYF
13	many	TRBV20-1	NA	TRBJ1-6	TGCAGTGCTACCGGGACCGAGAATTCACCCCTCCACTTT	CSATGTENSPLHF
13	NA	TRBV7-3	NA	TRBJ2-7	TGCGCCAGCAGCTCCCCAGTCACCTACGAGCAGTGCTTC	CASSSPVTYEQCF
15	few	TRBV5-1	NA	TRBJ1-1	TGCGCCAGCAGCTTGGAAGCCTCGTACGGCACTGAAGCTTTCTTT	CASSLEASYGTEAFF
13	many	TRBV10-3	NA	TRBJ1-5	TGTGCCATCAGTGAGGGGAACGATCAGCCCCAGCATTTT	CAISEGNDQPQHF
13	NA	TRBV5-8	NA	TRBJ1-1	TGTGCCAGCAGCTTGCTGGGCGGCCCTGAAGCTTTCTTT	CASSLLGGPEAFF
12	many	TRBV2	NA	TRBJ1-1	TGTGCCAGCTGTCCGTCGAACACTGAAGCTTTCTTT	CASCPSNTEAFF
14	few	TRBV20-1	NA	TRBJ2-5	TGCAGTGCTATACCCGGGGGCGGCGAGGAGACCCAGTACTTC	CSAIPGGGEETQYF
15	NA	TRBV10-3	NA	TRBJ2-7	TGTGCCAGCAGTTATACGGTTTCGGGCTCCTACGAGCAGTACTTC	CASSYTVSGSYEQYF
15	NA	TRBV19	NA	TRBJ2-5	TGTGCCAGTAGTACTGGCGGGGAGTATCAAGAGACCCAGTACTTC	CASSTGGEYQETQYF
15	many	TRBV7-9	NA	TRBJ1-6	TGTGCCAGCAGCTTTGGTGAGGGGGTTAATTCACCCCTCCACTTT	CASSFGEGVNSPLHF
15	few	TRBV19	NA	TRBJ1-1	TGTGCCAGTAGTATAGTAGCAGGTACGAACACTGAAGCTTTCTTT	CASSIVAGTNTEAFF
14	many	TRBV11-2	TRBD1	TRBJ1-1	TGTGCCAGCACGTATGGGCCAGGGGGCACTGAAGCTTTCTTT	CASTYGPGGTEAFF
14	NA	TRBV9	NA	TRBJ2-3	TGTGCCAGCAGCGTAGAGGGACACTCCGATACGCAGTATTTT	CASSVEGHSDTQYF
12	NA	TRBV20-1	TRBD2	TRBJ2-7	TGCAGTGCTAGAGTGCGGGAGTACGAGCAGTACTTC	CSARVREYEQYF
15	NA	TRBV12-3/TRBV12-4	NA	TRBJ1-1	TGTGCCAGCAGTTCGGCGGGTCCCTTGAACACTGAAGCTTTCTTT	CASSSAGPLNTEAFF
15	NA	TRBV20-1	TRBD2	TRBJ2-7	TGCAGTGCTAGAGACGGGACTAGCGGGAACCCCGAGCAGTACTTC	CSARDGTSGNPEQYF
14	many	TRBV7-9	NA	TRBJ1-1	TGTGCCAGCAGCTTAGGTTTCGCGAACACTGAAGCTTTCTTT	CASSLGFANTEAFF
14	NA	TRBV5-5	NA	TRBJ1-1	TGTGCCAGCAGGGAGACCGCTATGAACACTGAAGCTTTCTTT	CASRETAMNTEAFF
12	many	TRBV4-2	NA	TRBJ1-1	TGTGCCAGCAGCCAGCCAAATGCTGAAGCTTTCTTT	CASSQPNAEAFF
15	many	TRBV6-5	NA	TRBJ2-2	TGTGCCAGCAGTGAAACCGGGGACGGTGCCGGGGAGCTGTTTTTT	CASSETGDGAGELFF
14	few	TRBV12-3/TRBV12-4	NA	TRBJ1-1	TGTGCCAGCACCGTGACACCCATGAACACTGAAGCTTTCTTT	CASTVTPMNTEAFF
15	NA	TRBV7-9	TRBD1	TRBJ1-2	TGTGCCAGCAGCTACATGCGGGACAGTTCTAAGAGCTACACCTTC	CASSYMRDSSKSYTF
14	NA	TRBV12-3/TRBV12-4	NA	TRBJ1-1	TGTGCCAGCAGTTTTACAGAAAGGCAGACTGAAGCTTTCTTT	CASSFTERQTEAFF
16	many	TRBV7-2	TRBD2	TRBJ2-2	TGTGCCAGCAGCCCACAGGGACTAGCGGTCACCGGGGAGCTGTTTTTT	CASSPQGLAVTGELFF
15	NA	TRBV10-3	TRBD1	TRBJ1-6	TGTGCCATCAGTGCCGGACAGGGGATGGAGTCACCCCTCCACTTT	CAISAGQGMESPLHF
17	NA	TRBV10-3	TRBD1	TRBJ2-6	TGTGCCATCAGTCCCGGGACAGGTAACTCTGGGGCCAACGTCCTGACTTTC	CAISPGTGNSGANVLTF
14	NA	TRBV2	NA	TRBJ1-6	TGTGCCAGCAGCGCCCAGGTCCGTAATTCACCCCTCCACTTT	CASSAQVRNSPLHF
12	many	TRBV11-2	NA	TRBJ1-1	TGTGCCAGCAGCTTCAGGGACACTGAAGCTTTCTTT	CASSFRDTEAFF
16	NA	TRBV7-2	TRBD2	TRBJ2-7	TGTGCCAGCAGCCTGGAGTCACGACTAGCGGCCTACGAGCAGTACTTC	CASSLESRLAAYEQYF
16	many	TRBV10-1	TRBD1	TRBJ1-1	TGCGCCAGCAGTGACCACACGGACAGGGCGAACACTGAAGCTTTCTTT	CASSDHTDRANTEAFF
14	NA	TRBV11-2	NA	TRBJ1-1	TGTGCCAGCGTAGCTTGGTCGGATGACACTGAAGCTTTCTTT	CASVAWSDDTEAFF
14	few	TRBV7-8	NA	TRBJ2-7	TGTGCCAGCAGCTTAGATAGAGATGGGTACGAGCAGTACTTC	CASSLDRDGYEQYF
13	few	TRBV12-3/TRBV12-4	TRBD1	TRBJ2-5	TGTGCCAGCAGTCAATTACAGGGGGAGACCCAGTACTTC	CASSQLQGETQYF
13	many	TRBV20-1	TRBD1	TRBJ1-5	TGCAGTGCTACAGGACAGGGCGGCCAGCCCCAGCATTTT	CSATGQGGQPQHF
13	NA	TRBV10-3	NA	TRBJ1-3	TGTGCCATCAGGGACACCTCTGGAAACACCATATATTTT	CAIRDTSGNTIYF
13	NA	TRBV20-1	NA	TRBJ1-2	TGCAGTGCGACCGGGACGGAGGACTATGGCTACACCTTC	CSATGTEDYGYTF
15	once	TRBV20-1	TRBD2	TRBJ2-5	TGCAGTGCCCCGAGGGAGACTAGCGGGAGACAGACCCAGTACTTC	CSAPRETSGRQTQYF